Given below is one T cell receptor (beta chain) in context. Germline assignment: CDR1 SGHAT and CDR2 FQNNGV. The CDR3 runs 14 residues. The V end lost 1 base, the J end lost 4 bases, and 10 bases lay between the germline ends. This sample was included in a study of blood T cell repertoires in COVID-19. In the study overall: The analysed material was cDNA or gDNA that came from T cells, B-cell-depleted T cells, or PBMCs.

The repertoire was sequenced with immunoSEQ multiplex PCR; TCRdb's copy has only in-frame clones and lacks some. The sample has approximately 90,000 clones, around four fifths seen once. This clonotype was obtained from a woman over 75 with active or convalescent COVID-19. Sequenced sample: peripheral blood. The chain uses TRBV11-2 and TRBJ1-1; perhaps TRBD1 as D (6 bases). The chain's CDR3 is CASSLGTGFTEAFF. The CDR3 nucleotides read TGTGCCAGCAGCTTAGGAACAGGGTTCACTGAAGCTTTCTTT.